Listed here is a single TCR beta chain. The sample is drawn from a study of T cell changes during pregnancy in multiple sclerosis. This CDR3 contains 16 residues. Trimming took 5 bases from V and 0 from J, leaving 14 bases between them. The germline CDR1 and CDR2 sequences are LGHNT and FRNRAP. Using immunoSEQ multiplex PCR, the repertoire was profiled, and TCRdb retains in-frame clones only, with some absent. The table records fewer than 60,000 clones, approximately 90% of them present only once. The sequenced sample was peripheral blood, obtained in the second trimester of pregnancy. This clonotype was sampled from a female donor with multiple sclerosis, enrolled in a pregnancy study. The gene calls are TRBV12-5 and TRBJ2-1; D is possibly TRBD1 (5 bases). CDR3: CASGLRVVSSYNEQFF. The CDR3 DNA reads TGTGCTAGTGGTCTCAGGGTTGTGAGCTCCTACAATGAGCAGTTCTTC.